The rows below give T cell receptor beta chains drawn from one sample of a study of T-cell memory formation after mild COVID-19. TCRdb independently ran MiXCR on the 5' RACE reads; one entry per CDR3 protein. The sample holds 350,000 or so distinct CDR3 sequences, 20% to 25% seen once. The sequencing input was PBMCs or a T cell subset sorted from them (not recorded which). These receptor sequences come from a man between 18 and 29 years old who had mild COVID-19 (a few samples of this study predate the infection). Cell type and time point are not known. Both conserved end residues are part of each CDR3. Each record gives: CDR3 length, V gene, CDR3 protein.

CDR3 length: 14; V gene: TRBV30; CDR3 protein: CAWSGGSYTGELFF
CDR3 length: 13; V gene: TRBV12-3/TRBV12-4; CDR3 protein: CASSLMRDSPLHF
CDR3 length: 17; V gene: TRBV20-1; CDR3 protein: CSATGLAGSNSYNEQFF
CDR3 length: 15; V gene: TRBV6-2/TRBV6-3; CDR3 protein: CASRRDSATNEKLFF
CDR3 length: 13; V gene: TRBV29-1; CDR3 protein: CSVFWGNSYEQYF
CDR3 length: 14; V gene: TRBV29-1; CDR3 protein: CSVDLRIANEKLFF
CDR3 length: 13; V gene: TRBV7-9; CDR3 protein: CASSLARKETQYF
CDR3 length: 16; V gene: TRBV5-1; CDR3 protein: CASSFLRRGEPDTQYF
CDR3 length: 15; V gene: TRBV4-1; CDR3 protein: CASSGTQAENYGYTF
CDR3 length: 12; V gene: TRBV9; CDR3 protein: CASSVGTGAYTF
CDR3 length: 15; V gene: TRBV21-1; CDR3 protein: CASSKDKEADEKLFF
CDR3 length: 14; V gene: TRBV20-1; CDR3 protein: CSARTLGEWETQYF
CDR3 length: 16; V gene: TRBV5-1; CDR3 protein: CASSPRGGSYNSPLHF
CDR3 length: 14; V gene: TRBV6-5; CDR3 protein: CASSSGQFTGELFF
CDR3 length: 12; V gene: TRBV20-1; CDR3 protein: CSARQGGNEQFF
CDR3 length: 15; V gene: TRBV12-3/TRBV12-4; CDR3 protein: CASLSGDSSYNEQFF
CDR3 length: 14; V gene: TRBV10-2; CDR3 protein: CASSESHLNQPQHF
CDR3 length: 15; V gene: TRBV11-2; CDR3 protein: CASSPRYSPGTEAFF
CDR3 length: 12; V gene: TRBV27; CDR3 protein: CASGYGAYEQYF
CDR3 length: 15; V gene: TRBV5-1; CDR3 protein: CASSLGLEPGNTIYF
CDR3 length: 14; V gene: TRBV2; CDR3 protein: CASSGDRANTEAFF
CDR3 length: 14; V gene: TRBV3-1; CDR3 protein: CASSQDYRVTEAFF
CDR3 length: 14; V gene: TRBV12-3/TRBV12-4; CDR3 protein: CASIRGGGSYEQYF
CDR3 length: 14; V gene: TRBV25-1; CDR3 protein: CASSESGLDTEAFF
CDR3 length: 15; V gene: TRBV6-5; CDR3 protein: CASSYSTGPTGGYTF
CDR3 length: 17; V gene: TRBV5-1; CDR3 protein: CASSPGLAGGLTGELFF
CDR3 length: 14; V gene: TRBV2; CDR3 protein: CASSWTSGGYEQFF
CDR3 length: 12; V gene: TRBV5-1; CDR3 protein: CASSDPGKAAFF
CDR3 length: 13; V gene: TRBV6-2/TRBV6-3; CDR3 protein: CASSTHKGRAQYF
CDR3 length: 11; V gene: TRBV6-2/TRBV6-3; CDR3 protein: CASMGLGEQYF
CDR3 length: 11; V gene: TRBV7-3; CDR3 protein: CAAGDRTEAFF
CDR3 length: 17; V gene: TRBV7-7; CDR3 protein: CASSRRSDREVTGELFF
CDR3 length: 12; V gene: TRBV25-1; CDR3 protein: CATSLSAGTQYF
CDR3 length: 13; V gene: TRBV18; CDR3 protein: CASSPSQSYEQYF
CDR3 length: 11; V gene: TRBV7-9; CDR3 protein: CASSRGGEQFF
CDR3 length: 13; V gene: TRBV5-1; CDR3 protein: CASSGGTGATQYF
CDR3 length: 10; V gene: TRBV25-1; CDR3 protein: CASMGNGYTF
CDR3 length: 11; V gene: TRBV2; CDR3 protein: CASSETRTQYF
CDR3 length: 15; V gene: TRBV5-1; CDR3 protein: CASSWDRAGTDTQYF
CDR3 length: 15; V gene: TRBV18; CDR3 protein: CASSPTGVSSYEQYF